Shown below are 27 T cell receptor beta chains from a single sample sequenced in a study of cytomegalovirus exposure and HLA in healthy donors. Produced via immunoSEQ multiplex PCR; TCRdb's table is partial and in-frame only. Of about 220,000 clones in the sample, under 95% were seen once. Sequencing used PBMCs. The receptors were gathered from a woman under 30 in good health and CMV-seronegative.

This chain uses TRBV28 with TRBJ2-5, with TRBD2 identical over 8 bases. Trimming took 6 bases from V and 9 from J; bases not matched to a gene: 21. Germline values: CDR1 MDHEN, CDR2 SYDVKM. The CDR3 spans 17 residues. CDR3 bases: TGTGCCAGCAGCCGCCGACTAGCGTATAGTACAAGATTTTCCCAGTACTTC. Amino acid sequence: CASSRRLAYSTRFSQYF.

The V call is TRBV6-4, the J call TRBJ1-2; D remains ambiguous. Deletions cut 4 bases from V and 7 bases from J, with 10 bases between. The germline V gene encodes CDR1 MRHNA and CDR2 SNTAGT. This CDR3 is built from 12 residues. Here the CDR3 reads CASSGNPGGYTF. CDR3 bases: TGTGCCAGCAGTGGTAACCCGGGTGGCTACACCTTC.

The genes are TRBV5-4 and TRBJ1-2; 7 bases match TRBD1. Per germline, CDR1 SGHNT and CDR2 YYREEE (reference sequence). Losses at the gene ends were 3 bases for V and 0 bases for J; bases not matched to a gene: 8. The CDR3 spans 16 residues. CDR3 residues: CASSSATGLTNYGYTF. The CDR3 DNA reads TGTGCCAGCAGCTCCGCGACAGGGTTAACTAACTATGGCTACACCTTC.

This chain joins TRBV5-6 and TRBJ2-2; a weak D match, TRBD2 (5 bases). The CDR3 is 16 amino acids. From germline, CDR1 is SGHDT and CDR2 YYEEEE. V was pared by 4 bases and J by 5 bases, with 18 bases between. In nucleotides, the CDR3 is TGTGCCAGCAGCCCAGGCACTAGTCGGGTGACCGGGGAGCTGTTTTTT. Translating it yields CASSPGTSRVTGELFF.

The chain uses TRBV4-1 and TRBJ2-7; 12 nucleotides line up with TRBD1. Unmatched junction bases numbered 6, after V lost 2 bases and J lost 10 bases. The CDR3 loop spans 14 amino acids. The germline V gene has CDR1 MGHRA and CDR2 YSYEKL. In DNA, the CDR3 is TGCGCCAGCAGCCAACCCGGGACAGGGGGCGAACAGTACTTC. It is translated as CASSQPGTGGEQYF.

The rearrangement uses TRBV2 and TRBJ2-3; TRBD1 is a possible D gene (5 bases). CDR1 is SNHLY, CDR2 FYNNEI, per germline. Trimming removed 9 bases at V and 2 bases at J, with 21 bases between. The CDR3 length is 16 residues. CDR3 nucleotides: TGTGCCAGAGACGACCAGGGCACTAAAACCACAGATACGCAGTATTTT. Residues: CARDDQGTKTTDTQYF.

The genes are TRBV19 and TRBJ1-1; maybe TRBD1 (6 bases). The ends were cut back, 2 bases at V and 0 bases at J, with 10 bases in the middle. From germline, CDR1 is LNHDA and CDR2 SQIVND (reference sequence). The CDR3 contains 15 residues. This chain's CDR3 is CASSIRDTMNTEAFF. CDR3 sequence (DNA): TGTGCCAGTAGTATACGGGACACAATGAACACTGAAGCTTTCTTT.

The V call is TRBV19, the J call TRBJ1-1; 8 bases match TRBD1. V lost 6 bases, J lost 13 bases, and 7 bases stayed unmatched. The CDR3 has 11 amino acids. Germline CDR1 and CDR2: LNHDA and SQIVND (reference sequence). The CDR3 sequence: CASRYRGKVFF. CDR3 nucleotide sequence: TGTGCCAGTAGGTACAGGGGGAAAGTTTTCTTT.

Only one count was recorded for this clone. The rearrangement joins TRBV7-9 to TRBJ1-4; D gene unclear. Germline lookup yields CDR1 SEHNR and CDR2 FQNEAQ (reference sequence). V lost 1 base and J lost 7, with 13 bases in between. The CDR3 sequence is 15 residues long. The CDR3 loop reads CASSLDRRSPEKLFF. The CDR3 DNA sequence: TGTGCCAGCAGCTTAGATCGCAGATCACCTGAAAAACTGTTTTTT.

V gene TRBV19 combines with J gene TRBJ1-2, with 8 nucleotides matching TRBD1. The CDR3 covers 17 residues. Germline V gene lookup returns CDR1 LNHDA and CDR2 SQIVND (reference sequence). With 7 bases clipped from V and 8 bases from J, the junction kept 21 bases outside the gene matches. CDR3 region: CASISIGQGPRSGGYTF. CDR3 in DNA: TGTGCCAGTATCTCAATTGGACAGGGACCTAGGAGTGGCGGCTACACCTTC.

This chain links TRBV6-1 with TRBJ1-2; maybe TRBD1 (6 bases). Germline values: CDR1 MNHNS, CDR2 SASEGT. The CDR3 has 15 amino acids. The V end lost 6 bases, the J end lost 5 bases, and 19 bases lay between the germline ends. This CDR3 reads CASSTDRTSSYGYTF. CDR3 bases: TGTGCCAGCAGCACTGACAGGACCTCCTCTTATGGCTACACCTTC.

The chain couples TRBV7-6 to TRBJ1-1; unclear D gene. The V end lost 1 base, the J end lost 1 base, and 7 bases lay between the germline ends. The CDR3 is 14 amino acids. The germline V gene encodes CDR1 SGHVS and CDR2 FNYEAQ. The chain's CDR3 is CASSLGRANTEAFF. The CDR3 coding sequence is TGTGCCAGCAGCTTAGGGCGGGCGAACACTGAAGCTTTCTTT.

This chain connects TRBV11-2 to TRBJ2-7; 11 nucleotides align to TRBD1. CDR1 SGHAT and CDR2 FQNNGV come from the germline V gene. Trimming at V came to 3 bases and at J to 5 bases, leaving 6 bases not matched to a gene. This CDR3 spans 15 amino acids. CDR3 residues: CASSFFRTGGNEQYF. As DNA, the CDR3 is TGTGCCAGCAGCTTTTTCAGGACAGGGGGCAACGAGCAGTACTTC.

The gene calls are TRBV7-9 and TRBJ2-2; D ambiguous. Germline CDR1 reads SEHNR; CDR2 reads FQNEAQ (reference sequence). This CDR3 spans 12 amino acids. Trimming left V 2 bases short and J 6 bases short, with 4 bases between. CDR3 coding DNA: TGTGCCAGCAGCTTATGGCCCGGGGAGCTGTTTTTT. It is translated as CASSLWPGELFF. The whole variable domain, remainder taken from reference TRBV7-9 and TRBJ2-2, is DTGVSQNPRHKITKRGQNVTFRCDPISEHNRLYWYRQTLGQGPEFLTYFQNEAQLEKSRLLSDRFSAERPKGSFSTLEIQRTEQGDSAMYLCASSLWPGELFFGEGSRLTVL.

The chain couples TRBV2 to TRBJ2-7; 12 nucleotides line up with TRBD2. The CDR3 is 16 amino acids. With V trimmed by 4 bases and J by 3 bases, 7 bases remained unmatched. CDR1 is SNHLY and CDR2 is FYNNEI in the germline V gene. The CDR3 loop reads CASSADLTSGSYEQYF. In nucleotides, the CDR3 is TGTGCCAGCAGTGCGGACCTGACTAGCGGGAGCTACGAGCAGTACTTC.

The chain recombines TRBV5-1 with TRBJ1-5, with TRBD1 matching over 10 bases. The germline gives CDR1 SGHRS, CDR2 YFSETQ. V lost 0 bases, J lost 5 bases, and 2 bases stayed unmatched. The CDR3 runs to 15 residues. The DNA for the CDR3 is TGCGCCAGCAGCTTGGGGGACAGGGGTGATCAGCCCCAGCATTTT. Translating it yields CASSLGDRGDQPQHF.

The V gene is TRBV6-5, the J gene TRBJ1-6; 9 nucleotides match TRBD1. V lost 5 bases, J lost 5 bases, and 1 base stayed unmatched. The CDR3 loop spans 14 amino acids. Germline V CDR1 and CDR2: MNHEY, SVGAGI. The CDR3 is CASSNRGHNSPLHF. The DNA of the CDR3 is TGTGCCAGCAGTAACAGGGGGCATAATTCACCCCTCCACTTT.

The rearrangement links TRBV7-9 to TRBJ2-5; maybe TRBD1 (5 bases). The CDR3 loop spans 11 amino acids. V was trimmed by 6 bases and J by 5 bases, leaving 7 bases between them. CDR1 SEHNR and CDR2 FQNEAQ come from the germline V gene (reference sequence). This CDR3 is CASRAGETQYF. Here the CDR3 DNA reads TGTGCCAGCAGGGCAGGGGAGACCCAGTACTTC.

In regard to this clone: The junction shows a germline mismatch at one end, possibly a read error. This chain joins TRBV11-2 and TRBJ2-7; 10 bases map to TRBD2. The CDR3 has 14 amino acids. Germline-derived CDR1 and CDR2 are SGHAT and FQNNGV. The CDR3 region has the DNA TGTGCCAGCAGTTTAGCGGGAGGCCGAGTCGAGCAGTACTTC. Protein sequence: CASSLAGGRVEQYF.

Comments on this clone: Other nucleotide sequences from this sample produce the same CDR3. The CDR3 is CASSLVQGARGYTF. The CDR3 DNA sequence: TGCGCCAGCAGCTTGGTACAGGGGGCGCGAGGCTACACCTTC. This chain uses TRBV5-1 with TRBJ1-2; 9 positions match TRBD1. CDR3 length: 14 amino acids. With 0 bases clipped from V and 8 bases from J, the junction kept 5 bases outside the gene matches. Germline CDR1 reads SGHRS; CDR2 reads YFSETQ.

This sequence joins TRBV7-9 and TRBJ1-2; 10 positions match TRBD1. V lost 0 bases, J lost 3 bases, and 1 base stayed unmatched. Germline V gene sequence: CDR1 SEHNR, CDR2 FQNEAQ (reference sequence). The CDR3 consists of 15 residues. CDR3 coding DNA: TGTGCCAGCAGCTTAGCGACAGGGGGCGACTATGGCTACACCTTC. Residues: CASSLATGGDYGYTF. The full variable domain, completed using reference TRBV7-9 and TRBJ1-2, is DTGVSQNPRHKITKRGQNVTFRCDPISEHNRLYWYRQTLGQGPEFLTYFQNEAQLEKSRLLSDRFSAERPKGSFSTLEIQRTEQGDSAMYLCASSLATGGDYGYTFGSGTRLTVV.

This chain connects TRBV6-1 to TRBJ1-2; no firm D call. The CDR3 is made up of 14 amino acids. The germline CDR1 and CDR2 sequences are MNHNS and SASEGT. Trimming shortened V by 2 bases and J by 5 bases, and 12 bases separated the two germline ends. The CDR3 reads CASSEIRPRYGYTF. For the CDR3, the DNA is TGTGCCAGCAGTGAAATCCGCCCGCGGTATGGCTACACCTTC.

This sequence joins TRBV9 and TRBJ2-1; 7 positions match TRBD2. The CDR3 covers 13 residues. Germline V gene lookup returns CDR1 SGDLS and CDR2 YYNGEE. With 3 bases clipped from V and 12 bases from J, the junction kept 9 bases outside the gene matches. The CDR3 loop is CASSAGTTTVQFF. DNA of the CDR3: TGTGCCAGCAGCGCCGGGACTACGACCGTGCAGTTCTTC.

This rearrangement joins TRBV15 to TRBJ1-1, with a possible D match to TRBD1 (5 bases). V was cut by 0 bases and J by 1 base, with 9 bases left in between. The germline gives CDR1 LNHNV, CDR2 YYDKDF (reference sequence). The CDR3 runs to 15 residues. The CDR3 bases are TGTGCCACCAGCAGAGAAGGGGTTTCGAACACTGAAGCTTTCTTT. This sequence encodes CATSREGVSNTEAFF.

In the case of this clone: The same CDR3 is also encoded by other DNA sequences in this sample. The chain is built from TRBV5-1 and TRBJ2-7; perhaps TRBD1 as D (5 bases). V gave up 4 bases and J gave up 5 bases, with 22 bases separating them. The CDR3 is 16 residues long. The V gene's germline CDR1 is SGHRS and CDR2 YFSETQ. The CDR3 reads CASSRSSDQGPNEQYF. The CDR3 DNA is TGCGCCAGCAGCCGATCGAGTGACCAGGGCCCCAACGAGCAGTACTTC.

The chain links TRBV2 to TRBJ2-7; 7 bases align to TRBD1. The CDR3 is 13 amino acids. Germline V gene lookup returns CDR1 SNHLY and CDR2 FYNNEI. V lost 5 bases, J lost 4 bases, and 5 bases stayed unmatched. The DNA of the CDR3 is TGTGCCAGCAGTCCCGACAGGGTTTACGAGCAGTACTTC. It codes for CASSPDRVYEQYF.

CDR3 region: CASLPDRSHRGTQYF. CDR3 in DNA: TGTGCAAGTCTCCCGGACAGATCTCACAGAGGTACGCAGTATTTT. The V gene is TRBV12-2, the J gene TRBJ2-3; the table's D gene call, TRBD1, was not cross checked with the DNA. TRBV12-2 is tagged as a pseudogene. This CDR3 has 15 residues.